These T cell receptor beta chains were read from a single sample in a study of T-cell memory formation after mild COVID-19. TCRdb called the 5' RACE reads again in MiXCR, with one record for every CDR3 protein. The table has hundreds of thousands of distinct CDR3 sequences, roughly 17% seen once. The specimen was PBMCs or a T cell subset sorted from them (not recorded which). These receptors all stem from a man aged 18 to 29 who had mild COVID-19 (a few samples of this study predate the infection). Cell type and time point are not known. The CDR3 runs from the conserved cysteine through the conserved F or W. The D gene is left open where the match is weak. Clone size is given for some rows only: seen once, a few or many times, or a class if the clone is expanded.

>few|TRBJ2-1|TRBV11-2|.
CASSLYEVYNEQFF
TGTGCCAGCAGCTTATATGAGGTCTACAATGAGCAGTTCTTC
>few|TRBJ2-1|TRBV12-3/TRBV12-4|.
CASSSGSGRNEQFF
TGTGCCAGCAGTTCGGGATCTGGGAGGAATGAGCAGTTCTTC
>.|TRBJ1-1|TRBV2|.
CASRGVDTEAFF
TGTGCCAGCAGGGGGGTAGACACTGAAGCTTTCTTT
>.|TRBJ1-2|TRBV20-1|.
CSALSKGRGRAGYTF
TGCAGTGCCCTTTCGAAGGGCAGGGGTCGAGCTGGCTACACCTTC
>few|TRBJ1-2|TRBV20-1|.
CSAQSPPQDLSDGYTF
TGCAGTGCCCAGAGCCCCCCGCAGGACCTCTCGGATGGCTACACCTTC
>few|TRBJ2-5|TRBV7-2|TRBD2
CASRNAGEETQYF
TGTGCCAGCAGGAATGCGGGGGAAGAGACCCAGTACTTC
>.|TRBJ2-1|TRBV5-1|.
CASSPSGRAMNNEQFF
TGCGCCAGCAGCCCCAGCGGTCGGGCGATGAACAATGAGCAGTTCTTC
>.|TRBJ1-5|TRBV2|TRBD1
CASSRQGSGNQPQHF
TGTGCCAGCAGTAGACAGGGTTCGGGCAATCAGCCCCAGCATTTT
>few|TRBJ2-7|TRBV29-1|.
CSVVRGGHEQYF
TGCAGCGTTGTCAGGGGAGGCCACGAGCAGTACTTC
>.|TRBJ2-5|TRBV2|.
CASRRGSQETQYF
TGTGCCAGCCGAAGGGGGAGCCAAGAGACCCAGTACTTC
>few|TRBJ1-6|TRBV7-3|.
CASSPLGGMNSPLHF
TGTGCCAGCAGCCCCCTGGGAGGGATGAATTCACCCCTCCACTTT